The clone carrying this T cell receptor beta chain came up many times. Its antigen remains unknown. The data were taken from a study of response to subunit inactivated influenza vaccine. Overall study results and limits: The authors suggested that every seasonal influenza vaccination recruits few new T cells.

In TCRdb, the RT-PCR reads were re-called with MiXCR into one record per CDR3 protein. The data show more than 550,000 distinct CDR3 sequences, 12% seen once. Trimming stripped 5 bases from V and 4 bases from J, with 8 bases between. The CDR3 sequence is 12 residues long. The genes are TRBV12-3 or TRBV12-4 and TRBJ2-5; D gene ambiguous. The origin of this receptor is a man aged 50-59 years who received an inactivated influenza vaccine. Material: PBMCs from blood, obtained on the day of vaccination. CDR3 sequence reads: CASSAAGETQYF. The CDR3 DNA reads as TGTGCCAGCAGTGCGGCCGGAGAGACCCAGTACTTC.